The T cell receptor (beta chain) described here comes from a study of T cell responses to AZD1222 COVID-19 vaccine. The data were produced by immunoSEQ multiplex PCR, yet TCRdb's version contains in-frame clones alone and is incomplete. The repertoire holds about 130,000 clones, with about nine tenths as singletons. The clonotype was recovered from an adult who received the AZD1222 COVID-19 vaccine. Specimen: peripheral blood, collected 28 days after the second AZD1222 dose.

The CDR3 coding sequence is TGCGCCAGCAGCCAAGTACGGGGGCTGAGGAACACTGAAGCTTTCTTT. Protein: CASSQVRGLRNTEAFF. The chain joins TRBV4-1 to TRBJ1-1; D is perhaps TRBD1 (6 bases). Germline V gives CDR1 MGHRA, CDR2 YSYEKL. Trimming stripped 1 base from V and 1 base from J, with 13 bases between. The CDR3 spans 16 residues.